What follows is one T cell receptor beta chain and its context. Its specificity is unknown. This sample was taken from a study of blood T cells in healthy people across ages. Turning to the study itself: Per two T cells, about one barcoded beta molecule was captured through template switching.

The CDR3 length is 13 residues. Trimming removed 7 bases from V and 0 bases from J, with 11 bases in between. CDR1 and CDR2 (germline): SQVTM, ANQGSEA. Study-wide results and limits: It was held that diversity estimates obtained from one million T cells represented underestimates. Naive T cell percentage by flow cytometry tracked strongly with beta diversity.

With a J-beta primer mix and a sample-barcoded 5' primer, a second PCR ran about 7 to 11 cycles. TCRdb recomputed calls from the 5' RACE reads with MiXCR, one row per CDR3 protein. This table has hundreds of thousands of distinct CDR3 sequences, roughly 50% appearing once. This clonotype originated in a man younger than 45 in good health. The rearrangement links TRBV29-1 to TRBJ2-3; D is unresolved. Sequencing was done on a sample of blood. The CDR3 sequence: CSGLGLSTDTQYF. CDR3 DNA: TGCAGCGGGTTGGGTTTGAGCACAGATACGCAGTATTTT.